The 16 T cell receptor beta chains reported below all come from one sample, sequenced in a study of shared clonotypes between healthy human individuals (dated by TCRdb to about 2020). The library was produced with the immunoSEQ multiplex PCR assay. As stored in TCRdb, this immuneACCESS dataset retains in-frame rearrangements with V and J assigned. A fraction of the clones does not appear; measured against another copy, unresolved V genes explain less than half of the discrepancy, and the remainder lacks a known reason. The sample table holds roughly 530,000 clones, of which about 96% were seen once. The top ten clonotypes cover 0.06% of the sample. Sequenced sample: naive CD4+ T cells sorted from blood. In the paper's terms, the cell subset or site label means: CD45RA+ positively selected. The receptors were sampled from a woman under 40 in good health.

The chain has TRBV11-2 and TRBJ2-3; D is possibly TRBD2 (6 bases). V shed 1 base and J shed 6 bases, with 14 bases lying between them. This CDR3 spans 15 amino acids. Germline CDR1 SGHAT, CDR2 FQNNGV. The CDR3 nucleotides are TGTGCCAGCAGCTTAGTTCCGGGAGTGGGGGATACGCAGTATTTT. It yields the protein CASSLVPGVGDTQYF.

The rearrangement links TRBV19 to TRBJ2-7; TRBD1 agrees at 9 bases. The CDR3 spans 14 residues. V shed 6 bases and J 3 bases; nucleotides not matched to a gene: 6. Germline V gene lookup returns CDR1 LNHDA and CDR2 SQIVND (reference sequence). CDR3 residues: CASRTGGDNYEQYF. The CDR3 DNA is TGTGCCAGTAGGACAGGGGGTGACAACTACGAGCAGTACTTC.

The gene calls are TRBV7-7 and TRBJ2-5, with TRBD1 as a possible D gene (5 bases). The length of the CDR3 is 13 residues. V was cut by 4 bases and J by 11 bases, with 17 bases left in between. Germline V gene lookup returns CDR1 SSHAT and CDR2 FNYEAQ (reference sequence). The CDR3 reads CASSSTGEGVQYF. Here the CDR3 DNA reads TGTGCCAGCAGCTCCACTGGGGAAGGGGTGCAGTACTTC.

Concerning this clone itself: One end of the junction varies from germline; a read error may be responsible. The rearrangement joins TRBV5-1 to TRBJ2-1, with 10 positions matching TRBD2. CDR1 is SGHRS, CDR2 YFSETQ, per germline. CDR3 length: 15 residues. The CDR3 sequence is CASSPTSGVYIEQFF. The CDR3 DNA sequence: TGCGCCAGCAGCCCTACTAGCGGGGTCTACATTGAGCAGTTCTTC.

V usage is TRBV19 and J usage is TRBJ2-1; D is undetermined. The V end lost 7 bases, the J end lost 6 bases, and 7 bases lay between the germline ends. This CDR3 has 11 amino acids. The germline CDR1 and CDR2 sequences are LNHDA and SQIVND (reference sequence). The CDR3 bases are TGTGCCAGTATCGGTCTCAATGAGCAGTTCTTC. Protein: CASIGLNEQFF.

The table lists this clone with a count of one. V gene TRBV6-4 combines with J gene TRBJ2-5; possibly TRBD2 for D (5 bases). The V end lost 4 bases, the J end lost 7 bases, and 16 bases lay between the germline ends. The CDR3 sequence is 14 residues long. Germline V gene sequence: CDR1 MRHNA, CDR2 SNTAGT. This CDR3 is CASSAEGAGGTQYF. CDR3 nucleotides: TGTGCCAGCAGTGCAGAGGGTGCCGGTGGGACCCAGTACTTC.

The chain is built from TRBV6-1 and TRBJ2-6; D call uncertain. This CDR3 has 15 residues. Trimming removed 7 bases at V and 0 bases at J, with 10 bases between. CDR1 and CDR2 from the germline V gene are MNHNS and SASEGT. The CDR3 protein is CASTQGYSGANVLTF. DNA of the CDR3: TGTGCCAGCACCCAAGGGTACTCTGGGGCCAACGTCCTGACTTTC.

The V gene is TRBV2, the J gene TRBJ2-5, with 8 bases matching TRBD1. The DNA matches TRBJ2-7 better at its end, which makes the J call doubtful. The CDR3 loop spans 15 amino acids. Looked up from germline, CDR1 is SNHLY and CDR2 is FYNNEI. Written as DNA, the CDR3 is TGTGCCAGCAGTCTAATACAGGGGGAACGCGGCGAGCAGTACTTC. Translation: CASSLIQGERGEQYF.

The rearrangement links TRBV21-1 to TRBJ2-7; the table assigns TRBD1, which was not confirmed against the DNA. TRBV21-1 is listed as a pseudogene. This CDR3 is built from 17 residues. The CDR3 loop is CASGTEHRDRGRYEQYF. For the CDR3, the DNA is TGTGCCAGCGGCACCGAGCACCGGGACAGGGGGCGTTACGAGCAGTACTTC.

In nucleotides, the CDR3 is TGTGCCAGCAGTGGCCAGGGGATCGCCGGGGAGCTGTTTTTT. Translated, it gives CASSGQGIAGELFF. The chain links TRBV2 to TRBJ2-2; D may be TRBD1 (6 bases). Germline CDR1 SNHLY, CDR2 FYNNEI. Trimming took 4 bases from V and 6 from J, leaving 12 bases between them. This CDR3 has 14 residues.

The chain combines TRBV11-2 with TRBJ2-5; possible D gene TRBD1, 6 bases. The CDR3 runs 15 residues. Germline values: CDR1 SGHAT, CDR2 FQNNGV. V lost 5 bases to trimming and J lost 2 bases, with 15 bases between them. The CDR3 reads CASSGPDSLQETQYF. DNA of the CDR3: TGTGCCAGCAGCGGTCCGGACAGTTTACAAGAGACCCAGTACTTC. Full variable domain (remainder filled in from reference TRBV11-2 and TRBJ2-5): EAGVAQSPRYKIIEKRQSVAFWCNPISGHATLYWYQQILGQGPKLLIQFQNNGVVDDSQLPKDRFSAERLKGVDSTLKIQPAKLEDSAVYLCASSGPDSLQETQYFGPGTRLLVL.

CDR3 region: CASSYDREDTGELFF. The CDR3 region has the DNA TGCGCCAGCAGTTATGACAGGGAGGACACCGGGGAGCTGTTTTTT. This rearrangement joins TRBV5-1 to TRBJ2-2; TRBD1 is a possible D gene (7 bases). With 5 bases removed from V and 3 bases from J, the gap between germline ends came to 14 bases. This CDR3 has 15 residues. Germline loops: CDR1 SGHRS, CDR2 YFSETQ.

On this clone itself: Other DNA sequences within the sample encode an identical CDR3. The rearrangement links TRBV5-4 to TRBJ1-3; D is uncertain. Germline CDR1 and CDR2: SGHNT and YYREEE (reference sequence). Trimming removed 0 bases at V and 2 bases at J, with 6 bases between. The CDR3 covers 14 residues. The CDR3 spells CASSLGGAGNTIYF. In nucleotides, the CDR3 is TGTGCCAGCAGCTTGGGAGGTGCTGGAAACACCATATATTTT.

V and J are TRBV4-2 and TRBJ2-3; D is possibly TRBD2 (6 bases). Trimming stripped 9 bases from V and 0 bases from J, with 19 bases between. Germline CDR1 LGHNA, CDR2 YNFKEQ. The CDR3 loop spans 16 amino acids. CDR3 nucleotide sequence: TGTGCCAGAAGCACCCTTAGCGGAGAAAGCACAGATACGCAGTATTTT. It is translated as CARSTLSGESTDTQYF.

V usage is TRBV14 and J usage is TRBJ2-3, with D possibly being TRBD1 (5 bases). CDR3 length: 13 residues. Trimming removed 0 bases from V and 6 bases from J, with 7 bases in between. Germline V gene sequence: CDR1 SGHDN, CDR2 FVKESK. The CDR3 DNA is TGTGCCAGCAGCCAAGATCCAGGGGATACGCAGTATTTT. As protein: CASSQDPGDTQYF. The whole variable domain, filled in from reference TRBV14 and TRBJ2-3, reads EAGVTQFPSHSVIEKGQTVTLRCDPISGHDNLYWYRRVMGKEIKFLLHFVKESKQDESGMPNNRFLAERTGGTYSTLKVQPAELEDSGVYFCASSQDPGDTQYFGPGTRLTVL.

The V gene is TRBV13, the J gene TRBJ2-2, with 7 bases identical to TRBD2. The CDR3 runs 16 residues. CDR1 and CDR2 from the germline V gene are PRHDT and FYEKMQ (reference sequence). Germline trimming cut 0 bases from V and 0 bases from J; bases unmatched to any gene: 1. DNA of the CDR3: TGTGCCAGCAGCTTAGGAGGGAGGGCGAACACCGGGGAGCTGTTTTTT. Translated, it gives CASSLGGRANTGELFF.